A selection of T cell receptor beta chains follows, all from one sample in a study of identical twins. TCRdb analysed the 5' RACE reads with MiXCR anew, one entry per CDR3 protein. The data hold hundreds of thousands of distinct CDR3 sequences, with around 8.3% observed a single time. The data were also submitted as part of a second study, on yellow fever vaccine responses in identical twins.

Input material: PBMCs. Source of these receptors: a woman aged 18-35 years in good health. Each CDR3 is given with its conserved first and last residue. The D gene is left open where the match is weak. Expanded clones are given a class, and other clones once, few, many or no size at all.

CDR3nt: TGTGCCAGACCCAGGCCCTACTCCTACGAGCAGTACTTC
CDR3aa: CARPRPYSYEQYF
j_gene: TRBJ2-7
abundance: .
d_gene: .
v_gene: TRBV19

CDR3nt: TGTGCCAGCAGTTACGGGCAGTCTAGCAATCAGCCCCAGCATTTT
CDR3aa: CASSYGQSSNQPQHF
j_gene: TRBJ1-5
abundance: .
d_gene: .
v_gene: TRBV6-5

CDR3nt: TGTGCCAGCAGTGAAAAAGAGCGCACCTACGAGCAGTACTTC
CDR3aa: CASSEKERTYEQYF
j_gene: TRBJ2-7
abundance: few
d_gene: .
v_gene: TRBV6-1

CDR3nt: TGCAGCGCCGCACAGTCCTCCTACGAGCAGTACTTC
CDR3aa: CSAAQSSYEQYF
j_gene: TRBJ2-7
abundance: many
d_gene: .
v_gene: TRBV29-1

CDR3nt: TGTGCCAGCAGCTTGTTGGGGGCAGGAACCGGGGAGCTGTTTTTT
CDR3aa: CASSLLGAGTGELFF
j_gene: TRBJ2-2
abundance: few
d_gene: .
v_gene: TRBV5-6

CDR3nt: TGTGCCAGCAGCTTGGACCCACAGGGGGGGACCCAGTACTTC
CDR3aa: CASSLDPQGGTQYF
j_gene: TRBJ2-5
abundance: few
d_gene: TRBD1
v_gene: TRBV7-2

CDR3nt: TGCGCCAGCAGCCAAGACCCCTTGGAGGCGAAACTGTTTTTT
CDR3aa: CASSQDPLEAKLFF
j_gene: TRBJ1-4
abundance: .
d_gene: .
v_gene: TRBV4-3

CDR3nt: TGTGCCAGCAGCCCCTGGCTAGGAGATTACAATGAGCAGTTCTTC
CDR3aa: CASSPWLGDYNEQFF
j_gene: TRBJ2-1
abundance: .
d_gene: .
v_gene: TRBV9

CDR3nt: TGCAGTGCTACCCGGACAGGGGAGGGCTACGAGCAGTACTTC
CDR3aa: CSATRTGEGYEQYF
j_gene: TRBJ2-7
abundance: few
d_gene: TRBD1
v_gene: TRBV20-1

CDR3nt: TGTGCCAGCAGCTTAGGACCCAATTCACCCCTCCACTTT
CDR3aa: CASSLGPNSPLHF
j_gene: TRBJ1-6
abundance: .
d_gene: .
v_gene: TRBV6-4

CDR3nt: TGTGCCAGCAGCTTAGTCGGGACAGGGGTGGATACGCAGTATTTT
CDR3aa: CASSLVGTGVDTQYF
j_gene: TRBJ2-3
abundance: few
d_gene: TRBD1
v_gene: TRBV7-9

CDR3nt: TGTGCCAGCAGCCGAGCGGGGGGGCGGCAAGAGACCCAGTACTTC
CDR3aa: CASSRAGGRQETQYF
j_gene: TRBJ2-5
abundance: .
d_gene: TRBD2
v_gene: TRBV7-2

CDR3nt: TGTGCCAGCAGCTCGACCAGGGCGAGGGGAAACACCATATATTTT
CDR3aa: CASSSTRARGNTIYF
j_gene: TRBJ1-3
abundance: few
d_gene: .
v_gene: TRBV7-2

CDR3nt: TGCGCCAGCAGCCGAACCATAGCGGGGAACTCCTACAATGAGCAGTTCTTC
CDR3aa: CASSRTIAGNSYNEQFF
j_gene: TRBJ2-1
abundance: many
d_gene: TRBD2
v_gene: TRBV4-3

CDR3nt: TGCAGTTCCTTGGGACTAGCGGGGGCCACAGATACGCAGTATTTT
CDR3aa: CSSLGLAGATDTQYF
j_gene: TRBJ2-3
abundance: few
d_gene: TRBD2
v_gene: TRBV20-1

CDR3nt: TGTGCCAGCAGTGAGGACAAGGCCACGTATGGCTACACCTTC
CDR3aa: CASSEDKATYGYTF
j_gene: TRBJ1-2
abundance: .
d_gene: .
v_gene: TRBV12-3/TRBV12-4

CDR3nt: TGTGCCAGCAGCCAAATTCACCGGGAGAACCTCGAGCAGTACTTC
CDR3aa: CASSQIHRENLEQYF
j_gene: TRBJ2-7
abundance: few
d_gene: .
v_gene: TRBV4-2

CDR3nt: TGTGCCAGCAGTTTATACCGGGACAGGGGGCAAGAGACCCAGTACTTC
CDR3aa: CASSLYRDRGQETQYF
j_gene: TRBJ2-5
abundance: .
d_gene: TRBD1
v_gene: TRBV28

CDR3nt: TGTGCCAGTAGTGTCGGGGACTACAATGAGCAGTTCTTC
CDR3aa: CASSVGDYNEQFF
j_gene: TRBJ2-1
abundance: many
d_gene: .
v_gene: TRBV19

CDR3nt: TGTGCCAGCAGTTACGGAGGGGAAGAGACCCAGTACTTC
CDR3aa: CASSYGGEETQYF
j_gene: TRBJ2-5
abundance: many
d_gene: .
v_gene: TRBV6-6

CDR3nt: TGTGCCAGCAGACGGTACCGGGACGGATCCTACGAGCAGTACTTC
CDR3aa: CASRRYRDGSYEQYF
j_gene: TRBJ2-7
abundance: .
d_gene: .
v_gene: TRBV27

CDR3nt: TGTGCCAGCAGCCTCCTAGCGGGGGGCCCCAATGAGCAGTTCTTC
CDR3aa: CASSLLAGGPNEQFF
j_gene: TRBJ2-1
abundance: many
d_gene: TRBD2
v_gene: TRBV7-9

CDR3nt: TGTGCCAGCGGGGACGGCGCTCACTACGAGCAGTACTTC
CDR3aa: CASGDGAHYEQYF
j_gene: TRBJ2-7
abundance: .
d_gene: .
v_gene: TRBV6-1

CDR3nt: TGTGCCAGCAGACCACTGGGGGACACCGGGGAGCTGTTTTTT
CDR3aa: CASRPLGDTGELFF
j_gene: TRBJ2-2
abundance: many
d_gene: .
v_gene: TRBV3-1

CDR3nt: TGTGCCAGCAGCTTTGGCGGGTTTCAGTTCTTC
CDR3aa: CASSFGGFQFF
j_gene: TRBJ2-1
abundance: .
d_gene: .
v_gene: TRBV7-2

CDR3nt: TGTGCCAGCAGCTTAGGACGTCTGGGACCCAACCCTTCCTACGAGCAGTACTTC
CDR3aa: CASSLGRLGPNPSYEQYF
j_gene: TRBJ2-7
abundance: .
d_gene: .
v_gene: TRBV11-2

CDR3nt: TGTGCCAGCAGCTCTCCAGGGGGCAAGTCGACAGATACGCAGTATTTT
CDR3aa: CASSSPGGKSTDTQYF
j_gene: TRBJ2-3
abundance: many
d_gene: TRBD1
v_gene: TRBV7-2

CDR3nt: TGTGCCAGCAGCGTCGACATCAATGAGCAGTTCTTC
CDR3aa: CASSVDINEQFF
j_gene: TRBJ2-1
abundance: .
d_gene: .
v_gene: TRBV5-6

CDR3nt: TGTGCCAGCAGCCCCGCTATAATCACCCAGTACTTC
CDR3aa: CASSPAIITQYF
j_gene: TRBJ2-5
abundance: many
d_gene: .
v_gene: TRBV12-3/TRBV12-4

CDR3nt: TGTGCCACCAGTGAGTGGGACAGCACAGATACGCAGTATTTT
CDR3aa: CATSEWDSTDTQYF
j_gene: TRBJ2-3
abundance: many
d_gene: .
v_gene: TRBV24-1

CDR3nt: TGCGCCAGCAGCTTCATGGGGTTCGAGACCCAGTACTTC
CDR3aa: CASSFMGFETQYF
j_gene: TRBJ2-5
abundance: few
d_gene: .
v_gene: TRBV5-1

CDR3nt: TGTGCCAGCTCAGGGGACGAGCAGTACTTC
CDR3aa: CASSGDEQYF
j_gene: TRBJ2-7
abundance: few
d_gene: .
v_gene: TRBV21-1

CDR3nt: TGTGCCAGCAGTTACTCGAACCGGAATGAGCAGTTCTTC
CDR3aa: CASSYSNRNEQFF
j_gene: TRBJ2-1
abundance: few
d_gene: .
v_gene: TRBV6-5

CDR3nt: TGCGCCAGCAGCCAAGATCGACTAGCGGACTACAATGAGCAGTTCTTC
CDR3aa: CASSQDRLADYNEQFF
j_gene: TRBJ2-1
abundance: many
d_gene: TRBD2
v_gene: TRBV4-3

CDR3nt: TGTGCCAGCAGCTTACAGGCTTCGAATACCGGGGAGCTGTTTTTT
CDR3aa: CASSLQASNTGELFF
j_gene: TRBJ2-2
abundance: few
d_gene: .
v_gene: TRBV7-2

CDR3nt: TGTGCCAGCAGCTCCACGGACAGGGGGCTTACTGAAGCTTTCTTT
CDR3aa: CASSSTDRGLTEAFF
j_gene: TRBJ1-1
abundance: many
d_gene: TRBD1
v_gene: TRBV7-9

CDR3nt: TGTGCCAGCAGCGACACTACAGCGACGAACATTCAGTACTTC
CDR3aa: CASSDTTATNIQYF
j_gene: TRBJ2-4
abundance: few
d_gene: .
v_gene: TRBV7-2

CDR3nt: TGTGCCAGCGCCTCGCAAGGGGCGGGCAATCAGCCCCAGCATTTT
CDR3aa: CASASQGAGNQPQHF
j_gene: TRBJ1-5
abundance: .
d_gene: .
v_gene: TRBV6-1

CDR3nt: TGTGCCAGCAGCTTAGCCGATCAGCAGTTCTTC
CDR3aa: CASSLADQQFF
j_gene: TRBJ2-1
abundance: .
d_gene: .
v_gene: TRBV7-2

CDR3nt: TGTGCCAGCAGCCCCCGGACAGGTGCGGATACGCAGTATTTT
CDR3aa: CASSPRTGADTQYF
j_gene: TRBJ2-3
abundance: few
d_gene: TRBD1
v_gene: TRBV7-2

CDR3nt: TGTGCCATCGCGTTGAACGCGGGAATCACAGATACGCAGTATTTT
CDR3aa: CAIALNAGITDTQYF
j_gene: TRBJ2-3
abundance: many
d_gene: .
v_gene: TRBV10-3

CDR3nt: TGTGCCAGCAGCTTTTCGGGGCTCCGGGGATACGAGCAGTACTTC
CDR3aa: CASSFSGLRGYEQYF
j_gene: TRBJ2-7
abundance: few
d_gene: .
v_gene: TRBV7-9

CDR3nt: TGCGCCAGCAGTGAGACGGGACAGCGCACAGATACGCAGTATTTT
CDR3aa: CASSETGQRTDTQYF
j_gene: TRBJ2-3
abundance: .
d_gene: TRBD1
v_gene: TRBV10-1

CDR3nt: TGCAGCGGTGAACGGGGGAACGATGAGCAGTTCTTC
CDR3aa: CSGERGNDEQFF
j_gene: TRBJ2-1
abundance: few
d_gene: .
v_gene: TRBV29-1

CDR3nt: TGTGCCAGCAGCCCTTGGATTGGAGCAAGGGGGAGCACAGATACGCAGTATTTT
CDR3aa: CASSPWIGARGSTDTQYF
j_gene: TRBJ2-3
abundance: few
d_gene: .
v_gene: TRBV14